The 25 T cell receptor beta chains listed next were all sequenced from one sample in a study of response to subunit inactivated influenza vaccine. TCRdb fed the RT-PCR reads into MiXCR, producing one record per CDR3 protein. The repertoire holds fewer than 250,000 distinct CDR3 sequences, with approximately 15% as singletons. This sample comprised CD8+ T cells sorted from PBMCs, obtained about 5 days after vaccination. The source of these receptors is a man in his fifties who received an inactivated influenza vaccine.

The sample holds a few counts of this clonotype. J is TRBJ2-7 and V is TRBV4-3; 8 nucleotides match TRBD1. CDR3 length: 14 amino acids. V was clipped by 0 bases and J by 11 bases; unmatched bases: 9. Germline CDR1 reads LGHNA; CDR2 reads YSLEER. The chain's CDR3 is CASSQEGDHRGKYF. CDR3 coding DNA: TGCGCCAGCAGCCAAGAGGGGGATCACAGGGGGAAGTACTTC.

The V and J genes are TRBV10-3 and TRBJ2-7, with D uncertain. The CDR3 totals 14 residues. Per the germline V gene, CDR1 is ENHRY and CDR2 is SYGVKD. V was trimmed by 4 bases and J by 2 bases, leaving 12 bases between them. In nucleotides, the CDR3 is TGTGCCATCAGTGGCGAGAGACTGACCTACGAGCAGTACTTC. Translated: CAISGERLTYEQYF.

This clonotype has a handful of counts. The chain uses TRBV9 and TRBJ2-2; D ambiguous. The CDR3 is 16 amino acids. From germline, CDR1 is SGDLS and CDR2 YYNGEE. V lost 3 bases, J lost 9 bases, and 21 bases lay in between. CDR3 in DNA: TGTGCCAGCAGCGACAGTATAGCCAAGGGTTCCCGGGAGCTGTTTTTT. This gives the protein CASSDSIAKGSRELFF.

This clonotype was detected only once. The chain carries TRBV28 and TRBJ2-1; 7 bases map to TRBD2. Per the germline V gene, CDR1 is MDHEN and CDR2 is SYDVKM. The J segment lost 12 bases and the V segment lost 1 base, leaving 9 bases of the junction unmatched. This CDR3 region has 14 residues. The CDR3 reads CASSLLGGWGWQFF. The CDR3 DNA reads TGTGCCAGCAGTTTATTGGGGGGGTGGGGGTGGCAGTTCTTC.

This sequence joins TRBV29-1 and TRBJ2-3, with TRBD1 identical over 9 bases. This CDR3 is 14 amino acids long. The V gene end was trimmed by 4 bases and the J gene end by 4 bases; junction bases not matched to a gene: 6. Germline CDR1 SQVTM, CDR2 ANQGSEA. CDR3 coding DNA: TGCAGCGTTGCGGGGACAGGGTTGGCAGATACGCAGTATTTT. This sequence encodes CSVAGTGLADTQYF.

The DNA of the CDR3 is TGTGCCAGCAGCTTAGGGGCAGCTAACTATGGCTACACCTTC. Its protein is CASSLGAANYGYTF. The chain is built from TRBV7-9 and TRBJ1-2, with D hard to call. V gave up 1 base and J gave up 0 bases, with 6 bases separating them. The CDR3 length is 14 residues. From germline, CDR1 is SEHNR and CDR2 FQNEAQ (reference sequence).

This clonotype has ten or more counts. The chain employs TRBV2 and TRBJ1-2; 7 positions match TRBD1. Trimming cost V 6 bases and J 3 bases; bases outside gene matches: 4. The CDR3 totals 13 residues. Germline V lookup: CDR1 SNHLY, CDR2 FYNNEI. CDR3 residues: CASRGDRDYGYTF. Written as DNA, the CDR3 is TGTGCCAGCAGAGGAGACAGGGACTATGGCTACACCTTC.

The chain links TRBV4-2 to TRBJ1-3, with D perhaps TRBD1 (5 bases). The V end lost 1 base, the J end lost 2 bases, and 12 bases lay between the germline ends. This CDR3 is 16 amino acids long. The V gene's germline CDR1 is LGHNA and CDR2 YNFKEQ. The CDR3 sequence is CASSQVPQGAGNTIYF. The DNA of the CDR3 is TGTGCCAGCAGCCAAGTCCCCCAGGGTGCTGGAAACACCATATATTTT.

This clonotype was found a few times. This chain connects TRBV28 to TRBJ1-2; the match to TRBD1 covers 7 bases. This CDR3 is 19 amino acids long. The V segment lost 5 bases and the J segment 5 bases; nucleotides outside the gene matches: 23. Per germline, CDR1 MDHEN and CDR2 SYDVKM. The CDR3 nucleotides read TGTGCCAGCAGTCCACAGATAACAATAGACAGGGCCTCGTTATATGGCTACACCTTC. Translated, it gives CASSPQITIDRASLYGYTF.

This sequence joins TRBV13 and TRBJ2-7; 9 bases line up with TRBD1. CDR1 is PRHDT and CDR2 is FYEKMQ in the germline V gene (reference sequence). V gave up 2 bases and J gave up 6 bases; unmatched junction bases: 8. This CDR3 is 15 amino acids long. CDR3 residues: CASSLSTGGYFEQYF. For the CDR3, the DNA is TGTGCCAGCAGCTTATCTACAGGGGGCTATTTCGAGCAGTACTTC.

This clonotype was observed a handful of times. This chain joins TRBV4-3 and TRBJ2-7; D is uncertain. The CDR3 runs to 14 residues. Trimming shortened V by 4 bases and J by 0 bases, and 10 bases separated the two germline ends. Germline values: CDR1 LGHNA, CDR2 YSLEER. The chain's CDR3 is CASSPRVRSYEQYF. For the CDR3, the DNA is TGCGCCAGCAGCCCCCGGGTCCGCTCCTACGAGCAGTACTTC.

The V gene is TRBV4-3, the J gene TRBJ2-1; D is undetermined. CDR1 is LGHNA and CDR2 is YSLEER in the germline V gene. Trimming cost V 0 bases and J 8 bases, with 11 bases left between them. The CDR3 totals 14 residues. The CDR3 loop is CASSQDPTVDEQFF. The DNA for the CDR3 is TGCGCCAGCAGCCAAGACCCAACGGTCGATGAGCAGTTCTTC.

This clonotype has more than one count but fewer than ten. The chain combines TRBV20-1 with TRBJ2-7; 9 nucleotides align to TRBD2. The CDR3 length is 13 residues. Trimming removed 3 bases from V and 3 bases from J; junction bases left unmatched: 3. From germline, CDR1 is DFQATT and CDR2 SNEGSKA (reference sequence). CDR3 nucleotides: TGCAGTGCTAGGACTAGCGGAAGCTACGAGCAGTACTTC. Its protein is CSARTSGSYEQYF.

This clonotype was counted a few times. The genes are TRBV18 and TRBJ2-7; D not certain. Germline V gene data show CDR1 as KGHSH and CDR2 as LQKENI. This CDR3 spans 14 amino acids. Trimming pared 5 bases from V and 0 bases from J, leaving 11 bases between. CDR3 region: CASSGRKSSYEQYF. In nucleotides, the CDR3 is TGTGCCAGCTCAGGGCGGAAGAGCTCCTACGAGCAGTACTTC. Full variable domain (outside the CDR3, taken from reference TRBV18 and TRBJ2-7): NAGVMQNPRHLVRRRGQEARLRCSPMKGHSHVYWYRQLPEEGLKFMVYLQKENIIDESGMPKERFSAEFPKEGPSILRIQQVVRGDSAAYFCASSGRKSSYEQYFGPGTRLTVT.

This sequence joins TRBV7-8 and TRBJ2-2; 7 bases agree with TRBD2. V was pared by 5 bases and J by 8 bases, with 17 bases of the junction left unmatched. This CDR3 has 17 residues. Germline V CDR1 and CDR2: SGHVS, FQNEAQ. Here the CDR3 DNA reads TGTGCCAGCAGCATGAGGCGGCTAGCGGTGTCAAATGGGGAGCTGTTTTTT. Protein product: CASSMRRLAVSNGELFF.

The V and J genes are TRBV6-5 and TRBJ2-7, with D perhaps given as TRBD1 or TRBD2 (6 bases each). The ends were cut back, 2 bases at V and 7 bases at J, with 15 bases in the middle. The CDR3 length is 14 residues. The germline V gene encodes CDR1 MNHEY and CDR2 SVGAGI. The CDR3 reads CASSYGDIRGEQYF. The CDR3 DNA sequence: TGTGCCAGCAGTTACGGGGACATTCGGGGGGAGCAGTACTTC.

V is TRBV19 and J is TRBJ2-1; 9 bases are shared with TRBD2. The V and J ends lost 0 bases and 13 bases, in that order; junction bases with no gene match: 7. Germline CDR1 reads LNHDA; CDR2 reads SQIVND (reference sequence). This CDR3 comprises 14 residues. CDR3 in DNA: TGTGCCAGTAGTATAGATTCCAGCGGGGGGATACAGTTCTTC. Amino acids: CASSIDSSGGIQFF.

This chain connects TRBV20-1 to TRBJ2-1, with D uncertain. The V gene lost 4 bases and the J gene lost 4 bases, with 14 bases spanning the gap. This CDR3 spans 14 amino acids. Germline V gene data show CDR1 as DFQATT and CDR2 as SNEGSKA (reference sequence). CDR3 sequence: CSANLGIRYNEQFF. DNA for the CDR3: TGCAGTGCTAACTTGGGGATCAGGTACAATGAGCAGTTCTTC.

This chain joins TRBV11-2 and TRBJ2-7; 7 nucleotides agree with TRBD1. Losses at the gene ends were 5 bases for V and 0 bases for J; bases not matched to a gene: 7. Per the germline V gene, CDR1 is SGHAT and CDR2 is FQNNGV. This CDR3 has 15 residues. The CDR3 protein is CASSPGQLTSYEQYF. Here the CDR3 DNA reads TGTGCCAGCAGCCCGGGACAGCTTACCTCCTACGAGCAGTACTTC.

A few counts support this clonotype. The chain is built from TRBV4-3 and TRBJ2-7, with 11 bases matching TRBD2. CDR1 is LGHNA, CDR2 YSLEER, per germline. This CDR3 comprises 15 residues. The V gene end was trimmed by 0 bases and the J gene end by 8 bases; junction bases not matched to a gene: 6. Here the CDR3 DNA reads TGCGCCAGCAGCCAAGATCGTCTAGCGGGAGGACAGCAGTACTTC. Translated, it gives CASSQDRLAGGQQYF.

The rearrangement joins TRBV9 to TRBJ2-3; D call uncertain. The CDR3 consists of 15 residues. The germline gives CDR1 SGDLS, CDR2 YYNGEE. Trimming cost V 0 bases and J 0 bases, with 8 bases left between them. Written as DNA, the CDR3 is TGTGCCAGCAGCGTAGCCGCGGCCAGCACAGATACGCAGTATTTT. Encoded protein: CASSVAAASTDTQYF.

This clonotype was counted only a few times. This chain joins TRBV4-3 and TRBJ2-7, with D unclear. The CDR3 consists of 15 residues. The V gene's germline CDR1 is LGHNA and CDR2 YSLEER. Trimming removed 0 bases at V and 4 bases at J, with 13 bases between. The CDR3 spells CASSQDSAIGYEQYF. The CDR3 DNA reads TGCGCCAGCAGCCAAGATTCTGCAATCGGTTACGAGCAGTACTTC.

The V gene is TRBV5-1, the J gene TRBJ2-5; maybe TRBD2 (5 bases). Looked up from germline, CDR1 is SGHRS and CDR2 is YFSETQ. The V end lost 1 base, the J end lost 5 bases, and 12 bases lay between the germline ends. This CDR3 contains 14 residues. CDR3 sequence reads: CASSLSLGVETQYF. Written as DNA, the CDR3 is TGCGCCAGCAGCTTGTCTCTGGGAGTGGAGACCCAGTACTTC.

The CDR3 is CASSVTSGGPYNEQFF. In nucleotides, the CDR3 is TGTGCCAGCAGTGTGACTAGCGGGGGCCCCTACAATGAGCAGTTCTTC. The V gene is TRBV6-1, the J gene TRBJ2-1; 12 nucleotides line up with TRBD2. Germline V gene data show CDR1 as MNHNS and CDR2 as SASEGT. The CDR3 consists of 16 residues. V gave up 4 bases and J gave up 2 bases; unmatched junction bases: 3.

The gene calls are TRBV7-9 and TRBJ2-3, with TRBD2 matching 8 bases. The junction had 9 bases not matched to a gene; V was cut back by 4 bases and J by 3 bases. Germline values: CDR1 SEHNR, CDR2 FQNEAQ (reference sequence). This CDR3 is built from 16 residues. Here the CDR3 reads CASSSPMTSDTDTQYF. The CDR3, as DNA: TGTGCCAGCAGCTCACCTATGACTAGCGATACAGATACGCAGTATTTT.